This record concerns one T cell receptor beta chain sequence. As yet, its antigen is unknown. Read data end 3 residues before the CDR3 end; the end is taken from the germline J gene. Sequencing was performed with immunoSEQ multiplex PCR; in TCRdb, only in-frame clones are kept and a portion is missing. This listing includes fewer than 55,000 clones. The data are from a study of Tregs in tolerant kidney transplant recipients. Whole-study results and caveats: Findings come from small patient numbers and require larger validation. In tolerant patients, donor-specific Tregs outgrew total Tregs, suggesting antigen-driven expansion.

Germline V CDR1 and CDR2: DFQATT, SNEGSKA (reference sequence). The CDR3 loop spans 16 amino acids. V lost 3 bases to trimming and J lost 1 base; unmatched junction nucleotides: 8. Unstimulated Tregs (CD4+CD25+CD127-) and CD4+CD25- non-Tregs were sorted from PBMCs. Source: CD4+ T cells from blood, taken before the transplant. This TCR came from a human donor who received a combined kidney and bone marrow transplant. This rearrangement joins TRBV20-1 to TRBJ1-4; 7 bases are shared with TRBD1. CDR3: CSARGTTGRTNEKLFF. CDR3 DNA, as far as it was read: TGCAGTGCTAGGGGTACGACAGGGCGAACTAATGAAAAA.